What follows are 6 T cell receptor beta chains derived from one specimen sequenced in a study of blood T cell repertoires in COVID-19. This table comes from immunoSEQ multiplex PCR, and its TCRdb copy is limited to in-frame clones, with some not included. The sample lists about 120,000 clones; roughly three quarters were seen once. The sequencing input was peripheral blood. These receptors originate from a human donor in a cohort sampled during active COVID-19.

The rearrangement uses TRBV6-1 and TRBJ1-5; 7 bases line up with TRBD1. The V and J ends lost 1 base and 7 bases, in that order; junction bases with no gene match: 7. The CDR3 has 15 amino acids. Germline V gene sequence: CDR1 MNHNS, CDR2 SASEGT. As DNA, the CDR3 is TGTGCCAGCAGTGAAGGGGCAGGGGGTTGGCAGCCCCAGCATTTT. Translating it yields CASSEGAGGWQPQHF.

The chain couples TRBV6-6 to TRBJ2-7; 8 nucleotides align to TRBD1. Germline V gene lookup returns CDR1 MNHNY and CDR2 SVGAGI (reference sequence). V was pared by 6 bases and J by 0 bases, with 10 bases of the junction left unmatched. CDR3 length: 16 amino acids. CDR3 nucleotides: TGTGCCAGCAGCGAGAGCTTGGGACAGGACTCCTACGAGCAGTACTTC. Amino acids: CASSESLGQDSYEQYF.

This clone was seen only once. The rearrangement joins TRBV24-1 to TRBJ1-2, with a weak D call TRBD1 (5 bases). The germline V gene has CDR1 KGHDR and CDR2 SFDVKD. V was clipped by 4 bases and J by 0 bases, with 32 bases between them. This CDR3 is built from 22 residues. This CDR3 reads CATSDSSSILGEDLLPNYGYTF. The CDR3, as DNA: TGTGCCACCAGTGACTCCTCCTCCATCTTAGGGGAGGATCTCCTACCTAACTATGGCTACACCTTC.

This clone showed up just a few times. This sequence joins TRBV7-9 and TRBJ1-1; a weak D match, TRBD1 (6 bases). Trimming pared 5 bases from V and 6 bases from J, leaving 16 bases between. The CDR3 sequence is 14 residues long. CDR1 SEHNR and CDR2 FQNEAQ come from the germline V gene (reference sequence). The CDR3 bases are TGTGCCAGCAGCCAACAAGACAGGCCCCCTGAAGCTTTCTTT. Protein sequence: CASSQQDRPPEAFF.

This clone was seen a few times. The rearrangement joins TRBV6-5 to TRBJ1-1; D gene ambiguous. The V end was cut by 0 bases, the J end by 4 bases, with 6 bases between. CDR1 is MNHEY, CDR2 SVGAGI, per germline. This CDR3 region has 13 residues. CDR3 amino acids: CASSYSGSTEAFF. CDR3 DNA: TGTGCCAGCAGTTACTCGGGGAGCACTGAAGCTTTCTTT.

This clone was detected a few times. This sequence joins TRBV2 and TRBJ1-6; possibly TRBD1 for D (5 bases). V lost 4 bases and J lost 8, with 9 bases in between. The CDR3 is 13 amino acids. Germline values: CDR1 SNHLY, CDR2 FYNNEI. In nucleotides, the CDR3 is TGTGCCAGCAGTGGCACCAGGGATTCACCCCTCCACTTT. It specifies CASSGTRDSPLHF.